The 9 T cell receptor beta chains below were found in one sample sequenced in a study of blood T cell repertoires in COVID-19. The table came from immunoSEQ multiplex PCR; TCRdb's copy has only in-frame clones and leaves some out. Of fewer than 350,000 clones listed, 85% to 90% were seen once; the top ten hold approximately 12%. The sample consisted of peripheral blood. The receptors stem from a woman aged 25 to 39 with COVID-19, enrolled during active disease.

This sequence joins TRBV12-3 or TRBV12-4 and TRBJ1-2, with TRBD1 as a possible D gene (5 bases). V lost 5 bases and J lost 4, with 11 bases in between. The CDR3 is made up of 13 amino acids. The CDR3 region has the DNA TGTGCCAGCAGTCCCGGACAACTCTATGGCTACACCTTC. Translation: CASSPGQLYGYTF.

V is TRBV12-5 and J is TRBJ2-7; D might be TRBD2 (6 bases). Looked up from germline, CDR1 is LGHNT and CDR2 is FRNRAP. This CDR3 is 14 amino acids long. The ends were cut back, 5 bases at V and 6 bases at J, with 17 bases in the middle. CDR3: CASGPVGGVGEQYF. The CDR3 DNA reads TGTGCTAGTGGTCCGGTTGGCGGGGTGGGCGAGCAGTACTTC.

The CDR3 bases are TGCAGTGCTAGTCTAGCGGGGTACAATGAGCAGTTCTTC. Translated, it gives CSASLAGYNEQFF. This chain connects TRBV20-1 to TRBJ2-1; 9 bases line up with TRBD2. The V gene's germline CDR1 is DFQATT and CDR2 SNEGSKA (reference sequence). The V and J ends lost 3 bases and 4 bases, in that order; junction bases with no gene match: 1. This CDR3 is 13 amino acids long.

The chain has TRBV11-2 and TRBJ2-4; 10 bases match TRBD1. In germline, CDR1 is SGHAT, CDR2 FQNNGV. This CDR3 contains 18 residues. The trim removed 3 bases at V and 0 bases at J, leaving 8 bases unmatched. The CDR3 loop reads CASSFSTGGFIAKNIQYF. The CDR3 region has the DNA TGTGCCAGCAGCTTTTCGACAGGGGGCTTTATAGCCAAAAACATTCAGTACTTC. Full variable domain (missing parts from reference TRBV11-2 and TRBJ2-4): EAGVAQSPRYKIIEKRQSVAFWCNPISGHATLYWYQQILGQGPKLLIQFQNNGVVDDSQLPKDRFSAERLKGVDSTLKIQPAKLEDSAVYLCASSFSTGGFIAKNIQYFGAGTRLSVL.

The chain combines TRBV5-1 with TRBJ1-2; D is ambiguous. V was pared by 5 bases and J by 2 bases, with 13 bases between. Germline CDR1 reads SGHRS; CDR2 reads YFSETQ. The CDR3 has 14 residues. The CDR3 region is CASRDSTDNYGYTF. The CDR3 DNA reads TGCGCCAGCAGGGACTCGACGGACAACTATGGCTACACCTTC.

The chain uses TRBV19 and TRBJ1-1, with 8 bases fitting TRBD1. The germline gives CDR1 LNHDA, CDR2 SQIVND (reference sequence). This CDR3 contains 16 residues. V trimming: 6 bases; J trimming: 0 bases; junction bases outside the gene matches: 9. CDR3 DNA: TGTGCCAGTAGCGCGAGGACAGGGATAATGAACACTGAAGCTTTCTTT. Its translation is CASSARTGIMNTEAFF.

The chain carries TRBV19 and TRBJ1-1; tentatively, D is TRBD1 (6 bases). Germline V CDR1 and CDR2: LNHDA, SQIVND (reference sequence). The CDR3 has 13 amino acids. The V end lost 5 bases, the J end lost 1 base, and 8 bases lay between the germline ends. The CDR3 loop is CASSQGTNTEAFF. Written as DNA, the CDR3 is TGTGCCAGTAGTCAGGGGACGAACACTGAAGCTTTCTTT.

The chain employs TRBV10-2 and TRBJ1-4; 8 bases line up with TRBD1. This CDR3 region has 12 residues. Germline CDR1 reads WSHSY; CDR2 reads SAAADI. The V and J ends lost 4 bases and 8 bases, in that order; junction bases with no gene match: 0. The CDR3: CASSGTGEKLFF. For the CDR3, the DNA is TGCGCCAGCAGTGGGACAGGGGAAAAACTGTTTTTT.

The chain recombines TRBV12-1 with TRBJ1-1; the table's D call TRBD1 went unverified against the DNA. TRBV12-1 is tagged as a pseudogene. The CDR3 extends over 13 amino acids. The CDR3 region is CASRPDRGTEAFF. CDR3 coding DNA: TGTGCCAGCAGACCGGACAGGGGAACTGAAGCTTTCTTT.